These 25 T cell receptor beta chains were all obtained from the same sample, sequenced in a study of CD8 T cells in ankylosing spondylitis. One entry per CDR3 protein results from TCRdb running MiXCR on the 5' RACE reads. Here the sample spans 100,000 to 150,000 distinct CDR3 sequences, 11% being singletons. Sequences were obtained from blood, either unsorted or a sorted T cell fraction (not recorded which). These receptors originate from a female donor with ankylosing spondylitis or in good health (not recorded which).

This clonotype came up many times. The chain is built from TRBV27 and TRBJ2-5; D is uncertain. Germline CDR1 reads MNHEY; CDR2 reads SMNVEV (reference sequence). The V gene lost 5 bases and the J gene lost 8 bases, with 6 bases spanning the gap. The CDR3 has 10 residues. CDR3 DNA sequence: TGTGCCAGCAGTCCTCTTACCCAGTACTTC. Translated, it gives CASSPLTQYF.

This clonotype was seen once. The chain combines TRBV5-1 with TRBJ2-1, with D possibly being TRBD2 (5 bases). The CDR3 covers 14 residues. Per germline, CDR1 SGHRS and CDR2 YFSETQ. V lost 0 bases and J 7 bases, leaving 11 bases between the germline ends. CDR3 residues: CASSLEGELNEQFF. CDR3 sequence (DNA): TGCGCCAGCAGCTTGGAGGGAGAGCTTAATGAGCAGTTCTTC.

This clonotype appeared many times. The genes are TRBV29-1 and TRBJ2-7; TRBD2 matches 10 bases. Looked up from germline, CDR1 is SQVTM and CDR2 is ANQGSEA. This CDR3 has 13 residues. V lost 7 bases and J lost 2; bases outside the gene matches: 5. In DNA, the CDR3 is TGCAGCGGACGGACTAGCGGAACCTACGAGCAGTACTTC. This codes for CSGRTSGTYEQYF.

This clonotype was detected ten times or more. The chain carries TRBV29-1 and TRBJ2-1; no clear D gene. The ends were cut back, 6 bases at V and 0 bases at J, with 12 bases in the middle. Germline assignment: CDR1 SQVTM and CDR2 ANQGSEA. The CDR3 consists of 14 residues. CDR3 residues: CSVRTLSSYNEQFF. As DNA, the CDR3 is TGCAGCGTAAGGACGCTTAGCTCCTACAATGAGCAGTTCTTC.

This clonotype was detected ten times or more. The J gene is TRBJ2-5, the V gene TRBV4-1; D unclear. The CDR3 is 14 amino acids. V dropped 0 bases and J dropped 5 bases, with 10 bases sitting between them. Per germline, CDR1 MGHRA and CDR2 YSYEKL. The CDR3 region is CASSQEPGPETQYF. Written as DNA, the CDR3 is TGCGCCAGCAGCCAAGAGCCCGGGCCGGAGACCCAGTACTTC.

This clonotype came up once. The chain recombines TRBV5-1 with TRBJ2-7, with D perhaps given as TRBD1 or TRBD2 (5 bases each). This CDR3 has 17 residues. Germline loops: CDR1 SGHRS, CDR2 YFSETQ. V lost 0 bases, J lost 5 bases, and 21 bases lay in between. CDR3 sequence: CASSLAPRRPRDHEQYF. CDR3 nucleotide sequence: TGCGCCAGCAGCTTGGCCCCAAGGAGACCCCGGGACCACGAGCAGTACTTC.

This clonotype was detected many times. This chain connects TRBV7-9 to TRBJ2-3, with D uncertain. V lost 9 bases to trimming and J lost 5 bases, with 12 bases between them. This CDR3 comprises 12 residues. Per germline, CDR1 SEHNR and CDR2 FQNEAQ (reference sequence). CDR3 in DNA: TGTGCCAGTTCATTCATTGGAGATACGCAGTATTTT. Translated, it gives CASSFIGDTQYF.

About this clonotype: One end of the junction does not line up with germline, which may come from a read error. This CDR3 is CASSLFETRYF. Here the CDR3 DNA reads TGTGCCAGCAGCTTATTCGAGACCCGGTACTTC. The chain has TRBV7-2 and TRBJ2-5, with D unresolved. CDR1 and CDR2 (germline): SGHTA, FQGNSA. The CDR3 length is 11 residues.

This clonotype was observed many times. This rearrangement joins TRBV24-1 to TRBJ2-1, with 11 nucleotides matching TRBD1. V trimming: 4 bases; J trimming: 6 bases; junction bases outside the gene matches: 7. This CDR3 has 16 residues. Per the germline V gene, CDR1 is KGHDR and CDR2 is SFDVKD. The CDR3 DNA reads TGTGCCACCAGTGACCGAGGGACAGGGGGAACCAATGAGCAGTTCTTC. As protein: CATSDRGTGGTNEQFF.

This clonotype was observed at least ten times. V is TRBV7-2 and J is TRBJ2-7; no reliable D call. The CDR3 contains 11 residues. Germline assignment: CDR1 SGHTA and CDR2 FQGNSA. V lost 6 bases to trimming and J lost 3 bases, with 6 bases between them. CDR3 amino acids: CASSTYYEQYF. In DNA form, the CDR3 reads TGTGCCAGCAGTACCTACTACGAGCAGTACTTC.

This clonotype was detected ten times or more. This chain uses TRBV29-1 with TRBJ2-1, with D uncertain. The V gene lost 2 bases and the J gene lost 4 bases, with 3 bases spanning the gap. Per the germline V gene, CDR1 is SQVTM and CDR2 is ANQGSEA. The CDR3 spans 11 residues. The CDR3 reads CSVERYNEQFF. In DNA form, the CDR3 reads TGCAGCGTTGAACGGTACAATGAGCAGTTCTTC.

This clonotype has only a few counts. The chain carries TRBV7-9 and TRBJ1-1; 9 bases align to TRBD1. Germline-derived CDR1 and CDR2 are SEHNR and FQNEAQ (reference sequence). With 1 base clipped from V and 1 base from J, the junction kept 4 bases outside the gene matches. The CDR3 consists of 16 residues. The CDR3 region has the DNA TGTGCCAGCAGCTTAGAATGGGACAGGGAGAACACTGAAGCTTTCTTT. It is translated as CASSLEWDRENTEAFF. Supplemented by reference TRBV7-9 and TRBJ1-1, the full variable domain reads DTGVSQNPRHKITKRGQNVTFRCDPISEHNRLYWYRQTLGQGPEFLTYFQNEAQLEKSRLLSDRFSAERPKGSFSTLEIQRTEQGDSAMYLCASSLEWDRENTEAFFGQGTRLTVV.

This clonotype was seen ten or more times. The V and J genes are TRBV7-9 and TRBJ2-7; 10 bases are a match to TRBD1. Germline V gives CDR1 SEHNR, CDR2 FQNEAQ (reference sequence). This CDR3 region has 14 residues. V lost 2 bases and J lost 3; bases outside the gene matches: 1. CDR3 sequence (DNA): TGTGCCAGCAGCTTAAGGGACAGGGGCTACGAGCAGTACTTC. This codes for CASSLRDRGYEQYF.

Ten or more counts support this clonotype. The rearrangement joins TRBV6-1 to TRBJ2-1, with TRBD1 matching over 8 bases. The CDR3 has 13 amino acids. With V trimmed by 9 bases and J by 3 bases, 4 bases remained unmatched. Germline V gene data show CDR1 as MNHNS and CDR2 as SASEGT. The CDR3 sequence: CASCGTGYNEQFF. CDR3 coding DNA: TGTGCCAGTTGCGGGACAGGCTACAATGAGCAGTTCTTC.

The table lists this clonotype with many counts. The gene calls are TRBV12-3 or TRBV12-4 and TRBJ1-1, with D unresolved. This CDR3 has 17 residues. The V end lost 6 bases, the J end lost 0 bases, and 20 bases lay between the germline ends. The CDR3: CASRPPGNSLMNTEAFF. CDR3 nucleotides: TGTGCCAGCAGACCCCCGGGGAACTCCCTGATGAACACTGAAGCTTTCTTT.

The rearrangement uses TRBV20-1 and TRBJ2-1; D might be TRBD2 (6 bases). Trimming left V 0 bases short and J 7 bases short, with 13 bases between. Germline V gene lookup returns CDR1 DFQATT and CDR2 SNEGSKA (reference sequence). The CDR3 has 14 residues. The CDR3 DNA sequence: TGCAGTGCTAGAGATAAGGGAGGAGTGAATGAGCAGTTCTTC. Protein sequence: CSARDKGGVNEQFF.

The sample holds many counts of this clonotype. The J gene is TRBJ2-1, the V gene TRBV15; 8 positions match TRBD1. The CDR3 loop spans 13 amino acids. The V gene end was trimmed by 0 bases and the J gene end by 9 bases; junction bases not matched to a gene: 1. CDR1 is LNHNV and CDR2 is YYDKDF in the germline V gene (reference sequence). The CDR3 DNA follows: TGTGCCACCAGCAGAGATCAGGGGGCTGAGCAGTTCTTC. It translates to CATSRDQGAEQFF.

The J gene is TRBJ2-5, the V gene TRBV7-2, with TRBD2 matching over 7 bases. V trimming: 1 base; J trimming: 5 bases; junction bases outside the gene matches: 7. Germline-derived CDR1 and CDR2 are SGHTA and FQGNSA. CDR3 length equals 15 residues. This CDR3 reads CASSLEWTSHETQYF. DNA of the CDR3: TGTGCCAGCAGCTTAGAATGGACTAGTCATGAGACCCAGTACTTC.

This clonotype occurred many times. CDR3 in DNA: TGTGCCAGCAGCTTGGGGACGGGAAATGGAGCAGATACGCAGTATTTT. It translates to CASSLGTGNGADTQYF. This sequence joins TRBV5-5 and TRBJ2-3, with a tentative D call TRBD2 (5 bases). The germline gives CDR1 SGHKS, CDR2 YYEKEE (reference sequence). This CDR3 has 16 residues. V was shortened by 0 bases and J by 4 bases, with 15 bases between the two germline ends.

This clonotype was seen ten or more times. CDR3 nucleotide sequence: TGCGCCAGCAGCTTTCCGCAGGGACATGAGCAGTACTTC. Translated: CASSFPQGHEQYF. This rearrangement joins TRBV5-1 to TRBJ2-7; weak D call: TRBD1 (6 bases). The ends were cut back, 2 bases at V and 7 bases at J, with 13 bases in the middle. Per germline, CDR1 SGHRS and CDR2 YFSETQ. This CDR3 has 13 amino acids. The variable domain in full, completed from reference TRBV5-1 and TRBJ2-7, reads KAGVTQTPRYLIKTRGQQVTLSCSPISGHRSVSWYQQTPGQGLQFLFEYFSETQRNKGNFPGRFSGRQFSNSRSEMNVSTLELGDSALYLCASSFPQGHEQYFGPGTRLTVT.

This chain connects TRBV11-3 to TRBJ2-3; the match to TRBD2 covers 8 bases. The J segment lost 0 bases and the V segment lost 5 bases, leaving 7 bases of the junction unmatched. Germline CDR1 reads SGHNT; CDR2 reads YENEEA. This CDR3 has 16 amino acids. CDR3 nucleotides: TGTGCCAGCAGCCGAGACTCGGGGGGGAGCACAGATACGCAGTATTTT. Its translation is CASSRDSGGSTDTQYF.

The chain carries TRBV7-8 and TRBJ1-5, with 8 bases fitting TRBD1. This CDR3 has 15 residues. CDR1 and CDR2 (germline): SGHVS, FQNEAQ. After removal of 3 bases from V and 0 bases from J, the junction contained 1 base not matched to a gene. The DNA for the CDR3 is TGTGCCAGCAGCTTTCAGGGGGCTAGCAATCAGCCCCAGCATTTT. This sequence encodes CASSFQGASNQPQHF.

This clonotype was seen repeatedly, ten times or more. The chain couples TRBV5-1 to TRBJ2-2, with 9 bases that match TRBD2. Germline V gene data show CDR1 as SGHRS and CDR2 as YFSETQ. The CDR3 runs to 16 residues. V shed 0 bases and J 3 bases; nucleotides not matched to a gene: 3. The CDR3 DNA reads as TGCGCCAGCAGCTTGGTAGCGGGGGACTACACCGGGGAGCTGTTTTTT. The encoded protein is CASSLVAGDYTGELFF.

This clonotype came up many times. The chain links TRBV6-2 or TRBV6-3 to TRBJ1-1; the D is unclear. The germline V gene encodes CDR1 MNHEY and CDR2 SVGEGT. The CDR3 sequence is 12 residues long. V was cut by 1 base and J by 0 bases, with 0 bases left in between. CDR3 loop: CASSYLNTEAFF. The CDR3 nucleotides read TGTGCCAGCAGTTACTTGAACACTGAAGCTTTCTTT.

This clonotype was counted at least ten times. The chain employs TRBV9 and TRBJ1-4; possible D gene TRBD1, 6 bases. CDR3 length: 15 residues. Trimming stripped 3 bases from V and 6 bases from J, with 15 bases between. Germline-derived CDR1 and CDR2 are SGDLS and YYNGEE. CDR3 residues: CASSARQVRHEKLFF. CDR3 sequence (DNA): TGTGCCAGCAGCGCAAGACAGGTGAGGCATGAAAAACTGTTTTTT.